Included here is one TCR beta chain sequence, with context. Its specificity is unknown. The source of the sample is a study of T cells in Graves' hyperthyroidism and ophthalmopathy. Not enrolled were patients with uncontrolled infection, other autoimmune disease, pregnancy or lactation. For the diagnoses, clinical symptoms, serum thyroxine and TRAb, thyroid ultrasound and orbital computed tomography were used. There were TCR beta CDR3 regions amplified from RNA transcripts. With the HTBI primer set, the TCR CDR3 went through a first round of RT-PCR. MiXCR, run by TCRdb on the multiplex PCR reads, gives a single entry per CDR3 protein. The data contain hundreds of thousands of distinct CDR3 sequences, about 45% of them singletons. Broader study findings: In blood, most of the thyroid clonotypes expanded above 0.001 were also present. In the analysis, a 13 V-J model separated ophthalmopathy from stable hyperthyroidism.

Trimming cost V 8 bases and J 8 bases, with 16 bases left between them. CDR3 length: 14 amino acids. Sequences were obtained from peripheral blood or thyroid tissue (not recorded which). The chain uses TRBV12-3 or TRBV12-4 and TRBJ1-6; tentative D call: TRBD1 (5 bases). The origin of this receptor is an adult man with Graves' disease, either hyperthyroidism or ophthalmopathy (not recorded which). This CDR3 reads CASGVGLWDSPLHF. The CDR3 nucleotides are TGTGCCAGCGGGGTGGGACTTTGGGATTCACCCCTCCACTTT.